Below are 22 T cell receptor beta chains sequenced from a single sample in a study of cytomegalovirus exposure and HLA in healthy donors. Assay: immunoSEQ multiplex PCR; the TCRdb copy retains only in-frame clones and omits some. The repertoire holds over 200,000 clones, with roughly 80% as singletons. The sample comprised PBMCs. These receptors came from a woman younger than 30 in good health and CMV-seronegative.

This chain joins TRBV6-1 and TRBJ1-3; D uncertain. CDR3 length: 14 amino acids. V lost 5 bases to trimming and J lost 0 bases, with 8 bases between them. The V gene's germline CDR1 is MNHNS and CDR2 SASEGT. The CDR3 protein is CASSPSTSGNTIYF. Written as DNA, the CDR3 is TGTGCCAGCAGTCCAAGTACCTCTGGAAACACCATATATTTT.

The chain employs TRBV27 and TRBJ1-1, with D unresolved. Trimming removed 6 bases from V and 6 bases from J, with 20 bases in between. Germline assignment: CDR1 MNHEY and CDR2 SMNVEV (reference sequence). The CDR3 runs to 15 residues. The CDR3 DNA is TGTGCCAGCAGCCCCTGGGTCGGCAGACTGTCTGAAGCTTTCTTT. Translation gives CASSPWVGRLSEAFF.

The rearrangement joins TRBV2 to TRBJ2-6; 7 bases fit TRBD1. Germline V gene sequence: CDR1 SNHLY, CDR2 FYNNEI. The V gene end was trimmed by 6 bases and the J gene end by 4 bases; junction bases not matched to a gene: 6. This CDR3 is 15 amino acids long. The CDR3 protein is CASRPTGAGANVLTF. CDR3 nucleotides: TGTGCCAGCAGACCTACAGGGGCCGGGGCCAACGTCCTGACTTTC.

The chain has TRBV2 and TRBJ2-7; D not resolved. Germline-derived CDR1 and CDR2 are SNHLY and FYNNEI. V lost 6 bases to trimming and J lost 3 bases, with 18 bases between them. This CDR3 has 15 amino acids. The CDR3 DNA follows: TGTGCCAGCAGCGCAACAAGGCGCCAGAGCTACGAGCAGTACTTC. Translation: CASSATRRQSYEQYF.

The chain joins TRBV6-1 to TRBJ2-1; tentatively, D is TRBD1 (6 bases). Germline CDR1 and CDR2: MNHNS and SASEGT. V dropped 7 bases and J dropped 7 bases, with 20 bases sitting between them. The CDR3 has 15 residues. The chain's CDR3 is CASTAQGRKMNEQFF. The DNA of the CDR3 is TGTGCCAGCACCGCCCAGGGGAGAAAGATGAATGAGCAGTTCTTC.

The rearrangement uses TRBV5-1 and TRBJ2-7, with 9 bases matching TRBD2. The length of the CDR3 is 14 residues. Per the germline V gene, CDR1 is SGHRS and CDR2 is YFSETQ. Trimming took 3 bases from V and 3 from J; bases not matched to a gene: 4. The CDR3 bases are TGCGCCAGCAGCTCCAGCGGGGGGTTCTACGAGCAGTACTTC. It encodes CASSSSGGFYEQYF.

The chain couples TRBV6-5 to TRBJ1-4; 7 nucleotides align to TRBD1. Germline V CDR1 and CDR2: MNHEY, SVGAGI. The length of the CDR3 is 13 residues. V gave up 4 bases and J gave up 8 bases; unmatched junction bases: 4. The CDR3 DNA follows: TGTGCCAGCAGTTCAGGGGGGGGAGAAAAACTGTTTTTT. Its translation: CASSSGGGEKLFF.

This rearrangement joins TRBV6-4 to TRBJ2-1; D tentatively fits TRBD1 or TRBD2 (5 bases each). The CDR3 has 15 residues. V lost 0 bases to trimming and J lost 7 bases, with 13 bases between them. Germline values: CDR1 MRHNA, CDR2 SNTAGT. The CDR3 coding sequence is TGTGCCAGCAGTGACTCCCCGGGGCCAACAAATGAGCAGTTCTTC. Translated, it gives CASSDSPGPTNEQFF.

A note on this clone: Germline and junction disagree at one end, which may indicate a read error. The chain couples TRBV11-2 to TRBJ2-7; a possible D gene is TRBD1 (5 bases). CDR3 length equals 12 residues. The germline V gene encodes CDR1 SGHAT and CDR2 FQNNGV. CDR3 DNA: TGTGCCAGCAGCTTAGCAGGGTCCGAAAGGGCATTC. As protein: CASSLAGSERAF.

The CDR3 DNA follows: TGTGCCAGCAGTTCACAGGGCGCCGACTATAATGAGCAGTTCTTC. It is translated as CASSSQGADYNEQFF. The chain uses TRBV27 and TRBJ2-1; D may be TRBD1 (6 bases). V was clipped by 4 bases and J by 7 bases, with 17 bases between them. From germline, CDR1 is MNHEY and CDR2 SMNVEV (reference sequence). This CDR3 has 15 residues.

The chain is built from TRBV5-1 and TRBJ2-2; 8 nucleotides line up with TRBD1. V lost 3 bases to trimming and J lost 5 bases; unmatched junction nucleotides: 6. The length of the CDR3 is 15 residues. CDR1 SGHRS and CDR2 YFSETQ come from the germline V gene. The CDR3, as DNA: TGCGCCAGCAGCTCGAGACAGGGGCGAACCGGGGAGCTGTTTTTT. This encodes CASSSRQGRTGELFF.

The chain carries TRBV2 and TRBJ2-5; D is ambiguous. TRBJ2-7 matches the DNA end more closely, so the J call is doubtful. Germline loops: CDR1 SNHLY, CDR2 FYNNEI. CDR3 length equals 15 residues. The chain's CDR3 is CASSATRRQSYEQYF. In DNA form, the CDR3 reads TGTGCCAGCAGCGCAACAAGGCGCCAGAGCTACGAGCAGTACTTC.

This clone was detected once. This chain links TRBV5-5 with TRBJ2-1; TRBD2 matches 11 bases. V lost 4 bases to trimming and J lost 6 bases; unmatched junction nucleotides: 9. The CDR3 extends over 16 amino acids. The germline V gene encodes CDR1 SGHKS and CDR2 YYEKEE (reference sequence). CDR3 residues: CASSRLAGGPSNEQFF. In nucleotides, the CDR3 is TGTGCCAGCAGCCGTTTAGCGGGAGGGCCCTCCAATGAGCAGTTCTTC. The full variable domain, rest sourced from reference TRBV5-5 and TRBJ2-1, is DAGVTQSPTHLIKTRGQQVTLRCSPISGHKSVSWYQQVLGQGPQFIFQYYEKEERGRGNFPDRFSARQFPNYSSELNVNALLLGDSALYLCASSRLAGGPSNEQFFGPGTRLTVL.

Notes on this clone: This specimen includes other DNA sequences encoding the same CDR3. The chain is built from TRBV5-1 and TRBJ1-1; 9 nucleotides match TRBD1. Trimming at V came to 4 bases and at J to 5 bases, leaving 6 bases not matched to a gene. The CDR3 has 14 residues. Germline CDR1 SGHRS, CDR2 YFSETQ. The CDR3 loop reads CASSPGTGNTEAFF. The CDR3 nucleotides are TGCGCCAGCAGCCCCGGGACAGGGAATACTGAAGCTTTCTTT.

V gene TRBV7-2 combines with J gene TRBJ2-7, with 7 bases matching TRBD2. V was clipped by 4 bases and J by 3 bases; unmatched bases: 9. Germline CDR1 SGHTA, CDR2 FQGNSA. The CDR3 totals 15 residues. The DNA of the CDR3 is TGTGCCAGCAGCTCCCTAGCGGTACCTAGCTACGAGCAGTACTTC. It specifies CASSSLAVPSYEQYF.

V usage is TRBV6-1 and J usage is TRBJ1-5; D uncertain. Germline V CDR1 and CDR2: MNHNS, SASEGT. The CDR3 is made up of 14 amino acids. Trimming cost V 7 bases and J 3 bases, with 13 bases left between them. The CDR3 loop is CASKRTELNQPQHF. In DNA form, the CDR3 reads TGTGCCAGCAAAAGGACGGAACTCAATCAGCCCCAGCATTTT.

The chain has TRBV28 and TRBJ2-7; 7 positions match TRBD1. CDR1 is MDHEN, CDR2 SYDVKM, per germline. The ends lost 6 bases at V and 5 bases at J; junction bases unmatched: 13. The CDR3 covers 15 residues. The CDR3 DNA reads TGTGCCAGCAGCCCCTGGGCAGGGGGAGTAAACGAGCAGTACTTC. Encoded protein: CASSPWAGGVNEQYF.

This clone was picked up a small number of times. The genes are TRBV6-5 and TRBJ2-6; D ambiguous. From germline, CDR1 is MNHEY and CDR2 SVGAGI. The CDR3 totals 12 residues. Trimming stripped 7 bases from V and 1 base from J, with 2 bases between. The CDR3 loop reads CASTSGANVLTF. The CDR3, as DNA: TGTGCCAGCACTTCTGGGGCCAACGTCCTGACTTTC.

This clone has just a few counts. The V gene is TRBV7-9, the J gene TRBJ2-7, with 7 nucleotides matching TRBD1. V gave up 1 base and J gave up 4 bases; unmatched junction bases: 4. Germline V gives CDR1 SEHNR, CDR2 FQNEAQ (reference sequence). The CDR3 contains 14 residues. The CDR3 region has the DNA TGTGCCAGCAGCTTAGTTGGCAGGGGGTACGAGCAGTACTTC. It codes for CASSLVGRGYEQYF.

The chain recombines TRBV7-3 with TRBJ2-7, with D possibly being TRBD1 (7 bases). The V and J ends lost 2 bases and 3 bases respectively, with 14 bases between them. The CDR3 extends over 15 amino acids. CDR1 and CDR2 (germline): SGHTA, FQGTGA. The CDR3 spells CASSLGGGMDYEQYF. The DNA for the CDR3 is TGTGCCAGCAGCTTAGGAGGGGGCATGGACTACGAGCAGTACTTC.

The chain couples TRBV7-8 to TRBJ1-2; D uncertain. The CDR3 totals 13 residues. V was shortened by 5 bases and J by 2 bases, with 9 bases between the two germline ends. Germline CDR1 is SGHVS and CDR2 is FQNEAQ. The CDR3 sequence: CASSPTVNYGYTF. The CDR3 DNA reads TGTGCCAGCAGCCCAACAGTGAACTATGGCTACACCTTC.

The chain joins TRBV4-1 to TRBJ1-2; maybe TRBD1 (5 bases). With 1 base removed from V and 4 bases from J, the gap between germline ends came to 13 bases. Germline loops: CDR1 MGHRA, CDR2 YSYEKL. The CDR3 runs to 15 residues. The CDR3, as DNA: TGCGCCAGCAGCCAAGCAGGGTGGGTTAGCTATGGCTACACCTTC. Protein sequence: CASSQAGWVSYGYTF.